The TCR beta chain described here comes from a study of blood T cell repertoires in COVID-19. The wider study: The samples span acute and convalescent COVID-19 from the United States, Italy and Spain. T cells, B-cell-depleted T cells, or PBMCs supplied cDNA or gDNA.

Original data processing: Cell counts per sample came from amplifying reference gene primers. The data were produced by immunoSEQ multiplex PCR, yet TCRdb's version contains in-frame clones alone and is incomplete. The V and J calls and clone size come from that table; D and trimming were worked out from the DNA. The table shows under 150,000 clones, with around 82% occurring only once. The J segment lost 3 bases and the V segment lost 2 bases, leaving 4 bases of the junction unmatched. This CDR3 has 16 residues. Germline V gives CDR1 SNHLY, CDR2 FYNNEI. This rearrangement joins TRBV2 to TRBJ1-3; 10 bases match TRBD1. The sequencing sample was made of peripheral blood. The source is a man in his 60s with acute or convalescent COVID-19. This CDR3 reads CASSERQGAGGNTIYF. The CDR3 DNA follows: TGTGCCAGCAGTGAAAGACAGGGGGCCGGTGGAAACACCATATATTTT.